This record covers a single T cell receptor (beta chain). Its antigen remains unknown. This record belongs to a study of monozygotic twins with inflammatory bowel disease. Study-level results: Differing immunosuppressive treatments may have added variability to patient repertoires. TCRbeta inverse Simpson diversity was decreased in IBD patients versus healthy co-twins.

Used for each TCR library was roughly 3,300 ng of total RNA. UMIs that had a 6-nucleotide sample barcode were put in using template switching. Following a re-call of the 5' RACE reads, TCRdb has one entry per CDR3 protein and lacks DNA. This sample lists about 450,000 distinct CDR3 sequences; its ten largest clones have 2.4%. Germline V CDR1 and CDR2: SEHNR, FQNEAQ (reference sequence). The CDR3 extends over 11 amino acids. The clonotype comes from a human donor with ulcerative colitis or Crohn's disease, or a healthy co-twin of an affected twin (not recorded which). The V call is TRBV7-9, the J call TRBJ2-1. What was sequenced was blood. The CDR3 protein is CASSLKEWQFF.